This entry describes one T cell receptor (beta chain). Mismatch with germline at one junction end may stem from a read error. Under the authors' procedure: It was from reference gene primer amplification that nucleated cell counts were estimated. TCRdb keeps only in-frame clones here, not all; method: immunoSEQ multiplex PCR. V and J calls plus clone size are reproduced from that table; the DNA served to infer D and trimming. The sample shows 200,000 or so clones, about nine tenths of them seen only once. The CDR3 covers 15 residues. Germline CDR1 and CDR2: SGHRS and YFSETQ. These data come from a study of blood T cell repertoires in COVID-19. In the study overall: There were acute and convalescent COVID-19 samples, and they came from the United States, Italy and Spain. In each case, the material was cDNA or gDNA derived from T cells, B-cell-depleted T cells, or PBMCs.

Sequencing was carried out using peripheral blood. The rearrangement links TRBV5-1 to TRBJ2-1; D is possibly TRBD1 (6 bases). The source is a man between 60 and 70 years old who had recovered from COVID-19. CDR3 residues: CASRLGANSYNEQFF. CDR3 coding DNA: TGCGCCAGCAGGTTGGGGGCTAACTCCTACAATGAGCAGTTCTTC.